This T cell receptor (beta chain) was sequenced for a study of blood T cell repertoires in COVID-19. Study-wide background: The origin of the acute and convalescent COVID-19 samples was the United States, Italy and Spain.

Germline loops: CDR1 LNHNV, CDR2 YYDKDF (reference sequence). This CDR3 comprises 15 residues. V lost 5 bases and J lost 2; bases outside the gene matches: 6. Source study methods: The assay estimated nucleated cells by amplifying reference gene primers. Sequencing was performed with immunoSEQ multiplex PCR; in TCRdb, only in-frame clones are kept and a portion is missing. The D gene and trimming were derived from the DNA, and the V and J assignments and clone size from that table. The sample yields around 100,000 clones, approximately 70% seen once. Specimen: peripheral blood. The rearrangement joins TRBV15 to TRBJ2-7, with 10 bases that match TRBD1. This receptor was identified in a man older than 75 with acute or convalescent COVID-19. Here the CDR3 DNA reads TGTGCCACCAGCCTCGACAGGGGGCCTACCTACGAGCAGTACTTC. This encodes CATSLDRGPTYEQYF.